Following are 28 T cell receptor beta chains from one sample sequenced in a study of spatial heterogeneity in lung cancer. Time point of the sample: sample taken at primary tumor resection. Whole RNA came from tumor, nontumor lung or frozen PBMC and was sequenced without being sorted. One entry per CDR3 protein, called by TCRdb with MiXCR from the 5' RACE reads. The sample lists tens of thousands of distinct CDR3 sequences, about 4.6% seen once, with less than 35% in the top ten. The material was PBMCs, obtained at surgery. The receptors stem from a male donor with early-stage non-small cell lung cancer.

At least ten counts were recorded for this clonotype. The chain recombines TRBV3-1 with TRBJ1-4; tentative D call: TRBD1 (6 bases). Per germline, CDR1 LGHDT and CDR2 YNNKEL (reference sequence). V shed 6 bases and J shed 11 bases, with 19 bases lying between them. The CDR3 spans 14 residues. The CDR3 sequence is CASRPGAASHKLFF. CDR3 coding DNA: TGTGCCAGCAGACCAGGGGCGGCAAGTCATAAACTGTTTTTT. The full variable domain, in which reference TRBV3-1 and TRBJ1-4 provide the parts outside the CDR3, is DTAVSQTPKYLVTQMGNDKSIKCEQNLGHDTMYWYKQDSKKFLKIMFSYNNKELIINETVPNRFSPKSPDKAHLNLHINSLELGDSAVYFCASRPGAASHKLFFGSGTQLSVL.

This clonotype occurred many times. V usage is TRBV2 and J usage is TRBJ2-4; 9 bases line up with TRBD2. The germline CDR1 and CDR2 sequences are SNHLY and FYNNEI. Trimming cost V 6 bases and J 7 bases; bases outside gene matches: 7. This CDR3 contains 14 residues. The CDR3 is CASSGGRAWNIQYF. CDR3 sequence (DNA): TGTGCCAGCAGCGGCGGGAGGGCCTGGAACATTCAGTACTTC. The full variable domain, completed using reference TRBV2 and TRBJ2-4, is EPEVTQTPSHQVTQMGQEVILRCVPISNHLYFYWYRQILGQKVEFLVSFYNNEISEKSEIFDDQFSVERPDGSNFTLKIRSTKLEDSAMYFCASSGGRAWNIQYFGAGTRLSVL.

This clonotype has at least ten counts. This sequence joins TRBV29-1 and TRBJ2-3; 7 bases match TRBD1. The V gene's germline CDR1 is SQVTM and CDR2 ANQGSEA. V lost 6 bases, J lost 1 base, and 7 bases stayed unmatched. This CDR3 is built from 14 residues. This CDR3 is CSVTGPGGTDTQYF. CDR3 sequence (DNA): TGCAGCGTGACAGGGCCCGGAGGCACAGATACGCAGTATTTT.

V is TRBV7-2 and J is TRBJ2-7; TRBD2 aligns across 14 bases. Germline V gives CDR1 SGHTA, CDR2 FQGNSA. This CDR3 has 15 amino acids. V lost 0 bases, J lost 7 bases, and 2 bases stayed unmatched. CDR3 region: CASSLAGLAGGEQYF. The CDR3 nucleotides are TGTGCCAGCAGCTTAGCCGGACTAGCGGGGGGAGAGCAGTACTTC.

The V call is TRBV6-5, the J call TRBJ2-7; D might be TRBD1 (5 bases). V lost 4 bases and J lost 7, with 11 bases in between. Germline CDR1 and CDR2: MNHEY and SVGAGI. The CDR3 is 12 residues long. CDR3 DNA: TGTGCCAGCAGTTCTACAGGTTGGGAGCAGTACTTC. This translates into CASSSTGWEQYF.

In its sample, this clonotype was seen many times. CDR3 region: CASSEIRAANTGELFF. CDR3 sequence (DNA): TGTGCCAGCAGTGAAATTAGGGCTGCGAACACCGGGGAGCTGTTTTTT. This chain connects TRBV6-1 to TRBJ2-2; D not resolved. From germline, CDR1 is MNHNS and CDR2 SASEGT. The CDR3 sequence is 16 residues long. V was clipped by 2 bases and J by 0 bases, with 10 bases between them.

The chain combines TRBV4-3 with TRBJ2-2; no definite D call. CDR3 length: 15 amino acids. V gave up 5 bases and J gave up 1 base, with 11 bases separating them. The germline V gene encodes CDR1 LGHNA and CDR2 YSLEER. The CDR3 loop reads CASSKRTVNTGELFF. The CDR3 nucleotides read TGCGCCAGCAGCAAAAGGACGGTGAACACCGGGGAGCTGTTTTTT.

This clonotype was seen many times. This chain connects TRBV7-8 to TRBJ2-7; TRBD2 matches at 7 bases. Germline V gene sequence: CDR1 SGHVS, CDR2 FQNEAQ. The CDR3 totals 18 residues. V shed 4 bases and J 0 bases; nucleotides not matched to a gene: 15. In DNA, the CDR3 is TGTGCCAGCAGCTCCGGCCGCACCGCTAGCGGTGCCTCCTACGAGCAGTACTTC. Translated, it gives CASSSGRTASGASYEQYF. Variable domain in full (rest from reference TRBV7-8 and TRBJ2-7): GAGVSQSPRYKVAKRGQDVALRCDPISGHVSLFWYQQALGQGPEFLTYFQNEAQLDKSGLPSDRFFAERPEGSVSTLKIQRTQQEDSAVYLCASSSGRTASGASYEQYFGPGTRLTVT.

This clonotype was seen at least ten times. The J gene is TRBJ2-3, the V gene TRBV20-1; 14 bases agree with TRBD2. V was clipped by 3 bases and J by 2 bases; unmatched bases: 10. This CDR3 is 18 amino acids long. From germline, CDR1 is DFQATT and CDR2 SNEGSKA (reference sequence). The CDR3 region is CSASRPGTSGGFTDTQYF. DNA of the CDR3: TGCAGTGCTAGTAGGCCCGGGACTAGCGGGGGTTTCACAGATACGCAGTATTTT.

This clonotype was counted many times. This chain links TRBV11-2 with TRBJ1-1; no reliable D call. Between the trimmed V and J ends, which lost 8 bases and 4 bases, there was a span of 14 bases. The CDR3 is 13 residues long. Per the germline V gene, CDR1 is SGHAT and CDR2 is FQNNGV. The chain's CDR3 is CASGSLLATEAFF. The CDR3 DNA reads TGTGCCAGCGGCAGCTTGTTAGCCACTGAAGCTTTCTTT.

The V gene is TRBV28, the J gene TRBJ2-3; either TRBD1 or TRBD2 may supply D (5 bases each). CDR3 length: 19 residues. Trimming left V 3 bases short and J 4 bases short, with 26 bases between. Germline CDR1 is MDHEN and CDR2 is SYDVKM. CDR3 residues: CASSFHGGKGQELPDTQYF. The CDR3 bases are TGTGCCAGCAGTTTTCACGGAGGCAAGGGGCAGGAGCTCCCAGATACGCAGTATTTT. Variable domain in full (rest from reference TRBV28 and TRBJ2-3): DVKVTQSSRYLVKRTGEKVFLECVQDMDHENMFWYRQDPGLGLRLIYFSYDVKMKEKGDIPEGYSVSREKKERFSLILESASTNQTSMYLCASSFHGGKGQELPDTQYFGPGTRLTVL.

This clonotype was observed a handful of times. The chain carries TRBV6-6 and TRBJ1-3, with 10 bases fitting TRBD1. Per the germline V gene, CDR1 is MNHNY and CDR2 is SVGAGI (reference sequence). V shed 7 bases and J 3 bases; nucleotides not matched to a gene: 6. The CDR3 sequence is 15 residues long. The CDR3 DNA is TGTGCCAGCAACCAGGGGGACAGGGGTGGAAACACCATATATTTT. Translated, it gives CASNQGDRGGNTIYF.

Ten or more counts support this clonotype. The genes are TRBV18 and TRBJ1-5; TRBD1 is a possible D gene (5 bases). Germline V gene sequence: CDR1 KGHSH, CDR2 LQKENI. The CDR3 length is 15 residues. V was trimmed by 0 bases and J by 7 bases, leaving 13 bases between them. The CDR3 here is CASSPPGRVGQPQHF. In DNA, the CDR3 is TGTGCCAGCTCACCACCTGGCAGGGTTGGGCAGCCCCAGCATTTT.

This clonotype was recorded at least ten times. The chain uses TRBV6-2 or TRBV6-3 and TRBJ2-7, with 7 bases aligning to TRBD1. Germline lookup yields CDR1 MNHEY and CDR2 SVGEGT. The CDR3 loop spans 17 amino acids. The V and J ends lost 2 bases and 1 base, in that order; junction bases with no gene match: 11. This chain's CDR3 is CASSYGGQPRGSYEQYF. The CDR3 nucleotides read TGTGCCAGCAGTTACGGGGGACAGCCCAGAGGATCCTACGAGCAGTACTTC.

This clonotype was counted ten times or more. The J gene is TRBJ1-1, the V gene TRBV7-2; D not certain. This CDR3 is 14 amino acids long. The germline V and J ends were trimmed by 2 bases and 0 bases, with 7 bases remaining between them. Looked up from germline, CDR1 is SGHTA and CDR2 is FQGNSA. The CDR3 region is CASSLQSLNTEAFF. CDR3 DNA: TGTGCCAGCAGCTTACAGTCTTTGAACACTGAAGCTTTCTTT.

There are a few counts of this clonotype. The J gene is TRBJ2-4, the V gene TRBV7-9; the D gene is possibly TRBD1 (5 bases). V gave up 2 bases and J gave up 7 bases, with 15 bases separating them. This CDR3 contains 15 residues. In germline, CDR1 is SEHNR, CDR2 FQNEAQ (reference sequence). The CDR3, as DNA: TGTGCCAGCAGCTTATTAAAACAGGCAGATAACATTCAGTACTTC. This gives the protein CASSLLKQADNIQYF.

Ten or more counts support this clonotype. This chain links TRBV18 with TRBJ1-1, with D unresolved. CDR1 KGHSH and CDR2 LQKENI come from the germline V gene. V was shortened by 0 bases and J by 7 bases, with 9 bases between the two germline ends. This CDR3 region has 13 residues. The CDR3 coding sequence is TGTGCCAGCTCACCACCGGTCGGAGTTGAAGCTTTCTTT. Translating gives CASSPPVGVEAFF.

This clonotype has a handful of counts. The genes are TRBV6-6 and TRBJ2-7, with 12 bases matching TRBD2. Germline V CDR1 and CDR2: MNHNY, SVGAGI (reference sequence). The trim removed 6 bases at V and 5 bases at J, leaving 17 bases unmatched. CDR3 length: 18 residues. The CDR3 here is CASSFTTWTSGKFNEQYF. DNA of the CDR3: TGTGCCAGCAGCTTCACCACCTGGACTAGCGGGAAATTTAACGAGCAGTACTTC.

The sample holds many counts of this clonotype. The chain carries TRBV6-5 and TRBJ2-7; D is undetermined. V was cut by 4 bases and J by 4 bases, with 8 bases left in between. Per germline, CDR1 MNHEY and CDR2 SVGAGI. The CDR3 consists of 12 residues. CDR3 sequence: CASSFLGYEQYF. CDR3 sequence (DNA): TGTGCCAGCAGTTTCTTGGGGTACGAGCAGTACTTC.

In its sample, this clonotype was seen many times. The chain links TRBV20-1 to TRBJ2-5, with D possibly matching TRBD2 (6 bases). Germline V lookup: CDR1 DFQATT, CDR2 SNEGSKA (reference sequence). Trimming removed 7 bases at V and 5 bases at J, with 14 bases between. CDR3 size: 12 residues. CDR3 coding DNA: TGCAGTGAGGAGGGAGAGGGTGAGACCCAGTACTTC. It translates to CSEEGEGETQYF.

This clonotype was recorded many times. The V call is TRBV30, the J call TRBJ2-2, with a possible D match to TRBD2 (6 bases). Trimming left V 0 bases short and J 2 bases short, with 10 bases between. Germline CDR1 is GTSNPN and CDR2 is SVGIG (reference sequence). The length of the CDR3 is 15 residues. CDR3 DNA: TGTGCCTGGAGTGTACGGGGGATCAACACCGGGGAGCTGTTTTTT. Its protein product is CAWSVRGINTGELFF.

There are many counts of this clonotype. The rearrangement links TRBV10-3 to TRBJ1-1; weak D call: TRBD1 (6 bases). The germline V and J ends were trimmed by 4 bases and 5 bases, with 17 bases remaining between them. The V gene's germline CDR1 is ENHRY and CDR2 SYGVKD. There are 15 residues in the CDR3. CDR3 sequence (DNA): TGTGCCATCAGTGCTCTCGGGGGCGCGGGGACTGAAGCTTTCTTT. Protein sequence: CAISALGGAGTEAFF.

The sample holds many counts of this clonotype. The chain joins TRBV7-2 to TRBJ2-3; D ambiguous. This CDR3 contains 12 residues. V lost 7 bases and J 7 bases, leaving 12 bases between the germline ends. Germline loops: CDR1 SGHTA, CDR2 FQGNSA. The CDR3 sequence is CASTTLTNTQYF. CDR3 nucleotides: TGTGCCAGCACTACCCTCACGAATACGCAGTATTTT.

This clonotype was observed many times. This rearrangement joins TRBV11-2 to TRBJ2-3; D remains ambiguous. V lost 4 bases to trimming and J lost 2 bases, with 10 bases between them. The germline CDR1 and CDR2 sequences are SGHAT and FQNNGV. The CDR3 has 14 amino acids. The CDR3 loop reads CASSSLSITDTQYF. The CDR3 DNA sequence: TGTGCCAGCAGCTCCCTTAGCATCACAGATACGCAGTATTTT.

The chain combines TRBV27 with TRBJ1-1; no clear D gene. Germline V gene lookup returns CDR1 MNHEY and CDR2 SMNVEV (reference sequence). This CDR3 has 14 amino acids. The ends were cut back, 6 bases at V and 6 bases at J, with 17 bases in the middle. The CDR3 protein is CASSPQLASAEAFF. For the CDR3, the DNA is TGTGCCAGCAGCCCCCAACTCGCCTCCGCTGAAGCTTTCTTT.

This clonotype appeared many times. This sequence joins TRBV4-3 and TRBJ1-5, with D maybe TRBD1 (6 bases). V was trimmed by 5 bases and J by 2 bases, leaving 19 bases between them. CDR3 length: 17 residues. Germline V lookup: CDR1 LGHNA, CDR2 YSLEER. This chain's CDR3 is CASSSDRTGAGNQPQHF. CDR3 bases: TGCGCCAGCAGCTCAGATAGGACGGGGGCGGGCAATCAGCCCCAGCATTTT.

In its sample, this clonotype was seen many times. This chain connects TRBV12-3 or TRBV12-4 to TRBJ2-7; a possible D gene is TRBD1 (5 bases). This CDR3 has 12 amino acids. Trimming cost V 5 bases and J 6 bases, with 11 bases left between them. The CDR3 DNA reads TGTGCCAGCAGTGACCAGGGCGCCGAGCAGTACTTC. Amino acids: CASSDQGAEQYF.

There are many counts of this clonotype. This chain links TRBV5-1 with TRBJ2-1; D uncertain. CDR3 length equals 17 residues. The V gene lost 0 bases and the J gene lost 2 bases, with 15 bases spanning the gap. CDR1 and CDR2 (germline): SGHRS, YFSETQ. CDR3 in amino acids: CASSLEGQEKTYNEQFF. The CDR3 DNA follows: TGCGCCAGCAGCTTGGAAGGGCAGGAGAAAACCTACAATGAGCAGTTCTTC.